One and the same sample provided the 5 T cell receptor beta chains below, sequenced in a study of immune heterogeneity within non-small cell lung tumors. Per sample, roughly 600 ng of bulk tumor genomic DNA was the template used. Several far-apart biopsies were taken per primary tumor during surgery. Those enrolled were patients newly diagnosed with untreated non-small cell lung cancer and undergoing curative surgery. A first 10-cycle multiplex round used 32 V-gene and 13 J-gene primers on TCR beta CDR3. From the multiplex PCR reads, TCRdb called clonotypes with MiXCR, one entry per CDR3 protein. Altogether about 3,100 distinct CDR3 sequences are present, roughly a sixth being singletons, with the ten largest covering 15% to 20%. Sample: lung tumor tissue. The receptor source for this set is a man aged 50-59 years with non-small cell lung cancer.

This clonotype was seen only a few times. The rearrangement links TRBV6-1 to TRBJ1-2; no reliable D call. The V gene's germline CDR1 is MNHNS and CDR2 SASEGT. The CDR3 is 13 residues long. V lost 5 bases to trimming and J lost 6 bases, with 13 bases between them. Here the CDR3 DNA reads TGTGCCAGCAGTCCAACTTTGGCTGATGGCTACACCTTC. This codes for CASSPTLADGYTF.

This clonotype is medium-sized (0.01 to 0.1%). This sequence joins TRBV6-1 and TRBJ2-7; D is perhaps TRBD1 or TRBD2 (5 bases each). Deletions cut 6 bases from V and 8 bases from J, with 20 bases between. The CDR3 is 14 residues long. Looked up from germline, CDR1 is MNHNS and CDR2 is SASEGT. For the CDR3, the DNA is TGTGCCAGCAGCCGGTCCGGGACCCTCGAACAGCAGTACTTC. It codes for CASSRSGTLEQQYF.

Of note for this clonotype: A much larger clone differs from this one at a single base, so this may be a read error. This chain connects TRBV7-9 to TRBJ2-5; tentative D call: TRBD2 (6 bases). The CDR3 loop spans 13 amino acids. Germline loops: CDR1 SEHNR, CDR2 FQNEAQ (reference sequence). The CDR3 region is CASSMGLGRTKYF. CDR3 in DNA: TGTGCCAGCAGCATGGGACTCGGGCGGACCAAGTACTTC.

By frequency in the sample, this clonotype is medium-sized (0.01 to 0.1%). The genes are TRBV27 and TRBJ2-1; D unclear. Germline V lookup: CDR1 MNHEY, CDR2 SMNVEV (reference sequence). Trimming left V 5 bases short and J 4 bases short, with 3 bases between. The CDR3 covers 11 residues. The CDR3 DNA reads TGTGCCAGCAGTGCTTACAATGAGCAGTTCTTC. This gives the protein CASSAYNEQFF.

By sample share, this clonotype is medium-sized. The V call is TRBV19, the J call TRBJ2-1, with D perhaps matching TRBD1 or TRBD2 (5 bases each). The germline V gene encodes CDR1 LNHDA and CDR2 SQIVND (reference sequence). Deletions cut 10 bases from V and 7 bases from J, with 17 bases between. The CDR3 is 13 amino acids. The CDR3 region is CATLGGVTNEQFF. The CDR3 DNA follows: TGTGCCACCCTTGGGGGAGTTACAAATGAGCAGTTCTTC. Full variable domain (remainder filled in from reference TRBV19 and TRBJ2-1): DGGITQSPKYLFRKEGQNVTLSCEQNLNHDAMYWYRQDPGQGLRLIYYSQIVNDFQKGDIAEGYSVSREKKESFPLTVTSAQKNPTAFYLCATLGGVTNEQFFGPGTRLTVL.